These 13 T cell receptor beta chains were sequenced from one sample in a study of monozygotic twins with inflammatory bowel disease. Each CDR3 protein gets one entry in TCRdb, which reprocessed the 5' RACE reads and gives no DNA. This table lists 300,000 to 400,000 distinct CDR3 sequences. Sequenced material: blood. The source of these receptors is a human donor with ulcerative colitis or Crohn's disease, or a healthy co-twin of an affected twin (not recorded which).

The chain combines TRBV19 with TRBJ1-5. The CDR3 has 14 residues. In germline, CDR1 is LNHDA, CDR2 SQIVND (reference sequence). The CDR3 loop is CASRLIAGNQPQHF.

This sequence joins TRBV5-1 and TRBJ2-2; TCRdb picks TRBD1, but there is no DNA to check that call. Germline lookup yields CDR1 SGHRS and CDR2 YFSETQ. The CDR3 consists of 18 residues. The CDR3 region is CASSRTVGDRANTGELFF.

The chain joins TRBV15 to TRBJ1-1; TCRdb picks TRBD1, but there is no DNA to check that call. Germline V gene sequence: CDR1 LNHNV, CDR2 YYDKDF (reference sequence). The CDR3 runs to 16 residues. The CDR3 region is CATSRPRDRDITEAFF.

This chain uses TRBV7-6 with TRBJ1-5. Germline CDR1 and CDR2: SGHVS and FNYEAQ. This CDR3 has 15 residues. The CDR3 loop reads CASSLRAGDNQPQHF.

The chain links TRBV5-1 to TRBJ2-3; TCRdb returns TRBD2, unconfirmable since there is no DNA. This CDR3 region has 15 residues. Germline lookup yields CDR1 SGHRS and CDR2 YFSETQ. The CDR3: CASSLGQGRADTQYF.

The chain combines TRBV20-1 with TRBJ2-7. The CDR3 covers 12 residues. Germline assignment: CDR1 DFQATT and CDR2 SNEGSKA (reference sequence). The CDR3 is CSARETSREQYF.

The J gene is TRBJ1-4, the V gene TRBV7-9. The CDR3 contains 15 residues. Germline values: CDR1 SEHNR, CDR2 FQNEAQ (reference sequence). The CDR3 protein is CASSLEGRAGEKLFF.

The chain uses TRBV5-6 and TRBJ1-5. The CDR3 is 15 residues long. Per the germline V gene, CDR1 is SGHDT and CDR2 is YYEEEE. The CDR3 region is CASSLWRRGNQPQHF.

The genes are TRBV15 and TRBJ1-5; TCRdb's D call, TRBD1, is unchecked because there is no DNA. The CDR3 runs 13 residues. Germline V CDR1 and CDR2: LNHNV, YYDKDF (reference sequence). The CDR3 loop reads CATSRAQGQPQHF. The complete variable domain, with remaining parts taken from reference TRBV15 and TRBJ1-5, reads DAMVIQNPRYQVTQFGKPVTLSCSQTLNHNVMYWYQQKSSQAPKLLFHYYDKDFNNEADTPDNFQSRRPNTSFCFLDIRSPGLGDTAMYLCATSRAQGQPQHFGDGTRLSIL.

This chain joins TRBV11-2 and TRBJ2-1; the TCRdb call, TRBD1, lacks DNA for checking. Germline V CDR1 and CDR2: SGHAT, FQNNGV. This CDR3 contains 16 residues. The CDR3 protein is CASSLVTGLSYNEQFF.

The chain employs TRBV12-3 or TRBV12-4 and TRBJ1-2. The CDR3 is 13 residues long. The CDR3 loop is CASSLVGPYGYTF.

This CDR3 reads CASSPGAYRGETQYF. This chain uses TRBV6-5 with TRBJ2-5; the TCRdb call, TRBD2, lacks DNA for checking. This CDR3 has 15 amino acids. Germline values: CDR1 MNHEY, CDR2 SVGAGI.

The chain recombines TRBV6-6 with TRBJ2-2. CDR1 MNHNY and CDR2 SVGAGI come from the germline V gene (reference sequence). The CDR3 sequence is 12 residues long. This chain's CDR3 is CASRGATGELFF.